This TCR beta chain was profiled in a study of blood T cell repertoires in COVID-19. Study in general: The samples span acute and convalescent COVID-19 from the United States, Italy and Spain. PBMCs, B-cell-depleted T cells, or T cells provided the cDNA or gDNA that made up the material.

This CDR3 is built from 14 residues. CDR1 and CDR2 from the germline V gene are MNHNY and SVGAGI (reference sequence). The V gene lost 4 bases and the J gene lost 8 bases, with 15 bases spanning the gap. This clone was detected once. Methods used by the authors: It was from reference gene primer amplification that nucleated cell counts were estimated. Clones were read by immunoSEQ multiplex PCR, and TCRdb kept only the in-frame ones, dropping some. Clonal size and the V and J genes are those of that table, whereas D and trimming came from the DNA. The table includes 60,000 to 70,000 clones, 80% to 85% detected once.

This receptor was obtained from a woman aged 55-70 years with acute or convalescent COVID-19. Sequencing was carried out using peripheral blood. The chain uses TRBV6-6 and TRBJ1-3, with no clear D. The CDR3 nucleotides read TGTGCCAGCAGTTTTAACTTTCGCGGGGACACCATATATTTT. Translating it yields CASSFNFRGDTIYF.